The 25 T cell receptor beta chains presented below share a single source sample, sequenced in a study of blood T cell repertoires in COVID-19. Only in-frame clones appear in the TCRdb table, and some are missing; sequencing was by immunoSEQ multiplex PCR. The repertoire consists of 120,000 or so clones, with 65% to 90% occurring once and the leading ten covering 25% to 30%. Specimen: peripheral blood. The receptor set was obtained from a woman over 75 with acute or convalescent COVID-19.

This clone was found a few times. The J gene is TRBJ1-4, the V gene TRBV6-5, with 10 bases aligning to TRBD1. Germline V gene data show CDR1 as MNHEY and CDR2 as SVGAGI. The junction had 10 bases not matched to a gene; V was cut back by 7 bases and J by 8 bases. The CDR3 has 15 amino acids. The CDR3 nucleotides read TGTGCCAGCACCCGCGGACAGGGGGTGGGAGAAAAACTGTTTTTT. Protein sequence: CASTRGQGVGEKLFF.

The CDR3 bases are TGTGCCAGCAGCTCCGACTTGTACGAAAAACTGTTTTTT. Protein product: CASSSDLYEKLFF. The chain combines TRBV7-9 with TRBJ1-4; no firm D call. V was pared by 4 bases and J by 8 bases, with 11 bases between. This CDR3 has 13 residues. Germline lookup yields CDR1 SEHNR and CDR2 FQNEAQ (reference sequence).

V usage is TRBV4-2 and J usage is TRBJ1-3; D gene ambiguous. The CDR3 spans 18 residues. V dropped 0 bases and J dropped 2 bases, with 17 bases sitting between them. Per germline, CDR1 LGHNA and CDR2 YNFKEQ. The CDR3 sequence: CASSQDQRGPSTGNTIYF. As DNA, the CDR3 is TGTGCCAGCAGCCAAGATCAGCGAGGGCCTTCGACTGGAAACACCATATATTTT.

This clone occurred once. The chain joins TRBV5-6 to TRBJ1-2; D is uncertain. This CDR3 has 14 residues. CDR1 SGHDT and CDR2 YYEEEE come from the germline V gene. V was shortened by 7 bases and J by 7 bases, with 20 bases between the two germline ends. CDR3 residues: CASRSLPAAGGYTF. As DNA, the CDR3 is TGTGCCAGCCGCAGCTTGCCGGCTGCGGGTGGCTACACCTTC.

This clone was counted between two and nine times. The chain has TRBV7-3 and TRBJ1-1; D not certain. The CDR3 covers 14 residues. V was clipped by 5 bases and J by 1 base, with 11 bases between them. Per the germline V gene, CDR1 is SGHTA and CDR2 is FQGTGA. CDR3 loop: CASSPRGANTEAFF. Written as DNA, the CDR3 is TGTGCCAGCAGCCCACGGGGAGCGAACACTGAAGCTTTCTTT.

The chain combines TRBV7-2 with TRBJ2-7; no clear D. V shed 5 bases and J shed 1 base, with 12 bases lying between them. The germline V gene encodes CDR1 SGHTA and CDR2 FQGNSA. The CDR3 runs 14 residues. The CDR3 DNA reads as TGTGCCAGCAGCACCCATGGCACGTCCTACGAGCAGTACTTC. Amino acid sequence: CASSTHGTSYEQYF.

The rearrangement joins TRBV14 to TRBJ1-4, with D tentatively TRBD1 (6 bases). This CDR3 spans 15 amino acids. The germline CDR1 and CDR2 sequences are SGHDN and FVKESK. V was cut by 0 bases and J by 6 bases, with 11 bases left in between. In nucleotides, the CDR3 is TGTGCCAGCAGCCAAGACTATAACAGGGATGAAAAACTGTTTTTT. This encodes CASSQDYNRDEKLFF.

V and J are TRBV5-5 and TRBJ1-5; D gene unclear. The CDR3 loop spans 15 amino acids. V shed 4 bases and J shed 3 bases, with 14 bases lying between them. Germline lookup yields CDR1 SGHKS and CDR2 YYEKEE (reference sequence). The CDR3 sequence: CASSARSGFNQPQHF. The CDR3 DNA reads as TGTGCCAGCAGCGCACGGTCAGGATTCAATCAGCCCCAGCATTTT.

The chain recombines TRBV9 with TRBJ1-6, with D unclear. Trimming removed 3 bases from V and 0 bases from J, with 10 bases in between. Per the germline V gene, CDR1 is SGDLS and CDR2 is YYNGEE. The CDR3 has 16 amino acids. The CDR3 sequence: CASSATGSSYNSPLHF. The CDR3 DNA reads TGTGCCAGCAGCGCGACGGGAAGCTCCTATAATTCACCCCTCCACTTT.

For the CDR3, the DNA is TGTGCCAGCAGCCCGACTGGGGGGTTCTATGGCTACACCTTC. This codes for CASSPTGGFYGYTF. This chain joins TRBV7-2 and TRBJ1-2; D may be TRBD1 (5 bases). The CDR3 is 14 residues long. The germline V gene has CDR1 SGHTA and CDR2 FQGNSA. V was cut by 5 bases and J by 4 bases, with 14 bases left in between.

The chain employs TRBV7-9 and TRBJ1-2; the D gene is possibly TRBD1 (6 bases). This CDR3 region has 13 residues. V lost 3 bases and J 4 bases, leaving 9 bases between the germline ends. The germline V gene has CDR1 SEHNR and CDR2 FQNEAQ (reference sequence). CDR3 sequence: CASSFVDSYGYTF. The CDR3 region has the DNA TGTGCCAGCAGCTTCGTGGACAGCTATGGCTACACCTTC. The whole variable domain, remainder taken from reference TRBV7-9 and TRBJ1-2, is DTGVSQNPRHKITKRGQNVTFRCDPISEHNRLYWYRQTLGQGPEFLTYFQNEAQLEKSRLLSDRFSAERPKGSFSTLEIQRTEQGDSAMYLCASSFVDSYGYTFGSGTRLTVV.

The chain uses TRBV27 and TRBJ2-6; 9 positions match TRBD1. The CDR3 sequence is 18 residues long. Germline V gene lookup returns CDR1 MNHEY and CDR2 SMNVEV (reference sequence). V trimming: 4 bases; J trimming: 3 bases; junction bases outside the gene matches: 10. In DNA form, the CDR3 reads TGTGCCAGCAGTTCTACAGGGGGCCTGCTTCGTGGGGCCAACGTCCTGACTTTC. Protein: CASSSTGGLLRGANVLTF.

The chain employs TRBV27 and TRBJ1-5; 10 bases align to TRBD1. Germline V gene data show CDR1 as MNHEY and CDR2 as SMNVEV (reference sequence). The CDR3 spans 16 residues. Trimming removed 5 bases from V and 5 bases from J; junction bases left unmatched: 9. CDR3 residues: CASSPSGTGADQPQHF. As DNA, the CDR3 is TGTGCCAGCAGTCCCTCCGGGACAGGGGCGGATCAGCCCCAGCATTTT.

Details on this clone: This same CDR3 is encoded by further DNA sequences in the sample. This rearrangement joins TRBV28 to TRBJ1-5; 7 nucleotides match TRBD1. The CDR3 consists of 16 residues. Germline V lookup: CDR1 MDHEN, CDR2 SYDVKM. The trim removed 5 bases at V and 4 bases at J, leaving 11 bases unmatched. This CDR3 reads CASSPPRTGGNQPQHF. DNA for the CDR3: TGTGCCAGCAGTCCTCCCCGGACAGGTGGTAATCAGCCCCAGCATTTT.

The chain carries TRBV5-1 and TRBJ2-3; 8 nucleotides line up with TRBD2. The V gene end was trimmed by 7 bases and the J gene end by 3 bases; junction bases not matched to a gene: 13. CDR3 size: 16 residues. CDR1 SGHRS and CDR2 YFSETQ come from the germline V gene. CDR3: CASLQGWRGATDTQYF. CDR3 nucleotide sequence: TGCGCCAGCCTCCAAGGGTGGCGGGGGGCAACAGATACGCAGTATTTT.

The chain links TRBV5-1 to TRBJ2-2; 7 bases line up with TRBD1. There are 15 residues in the CDR3. With V trimmed by 2 bases and J by 1 base, 2 bases remained unmatched. Per germline, CDR1 SGHRS and CDR2 YFSETQ. CDR3 in DNA: TGCGCCAGCAGCTTTGGGACAGAGAACACCGGGGAGCTGTTTTTT. This translates into CASSFGTENTGELFF.

The V and J genes are TRBV7-9 and TRBJ2-2; D is perhaps TRBD1 (5 bases). The CDR3 covers 15 residues. Germline loops: CDR1 SEHNR, CDR2 FQNEAQ (reference sequence). The germline V and J ends were trimmed by 3 bases and 2 bases, with 10 bases remaining between them. The DNA of the CDR3 is TGTGCCAGCAGCTTGCAGGGTGTAAACACCGGGGAGCTGTTTTTT. Its translation: CASSLQGVNTGELFF.

V and J are TRBV3-1 (or the pseudogene TRBV3-2) and TRBJ2-1; 7 bases map to TRBD1. CDR3 length: 16 residues. Germline values: CDR1 LGHDT, CDR2 YNNKEL (reference sequence). V lost 3 bases, J lost 2 bases, and 7 bases stayed unmatched. CDR3 nucleotide sequence: TGTGCCAGCAGCCATTCAGGGGGTGGGACCTACAATGAGCAGTTCTTC. Translating gives CASSHSGGGTYNEQFF.

This chain links TRBV7-2 with TRBJ2-1, with 10 bases fitting TRBD2. CDR1 and CDR2 (germline): SGHTA, FQGNSA. The CDR3 spans 15 residues. V dropped 8 bases and J dropped 2; count of bases not matched to a gene: 6. CDR3 sequence: CASGVSGGAYNEQFF. For the CDR3, the DNA is TGTGCCAGCGGAGTAAGCGGGGGGGCCTACAATGAGCAGTTCTTC.

The chain carries TRBV18 and TRBJ2-3, with TRBD1 identical over 7 bases. This CDR3 is built from 16 residues. Germline-derived CDR1 and CDR2 are KGHSH and LQKENI. V gave up 1 base and J gave up 3 bases; unmatched junction bases: 7. This CDR3 reads CASSPRRQGMTDTQYF. In DNA form, the CDR3 reads TGTGCCAGCTCACCACGTCGACAGGGAATGACAGATACGCAGTATTTT.

The V gene is TRBV4-3, the J gene TRBJ1-2; 7 bases agree with TRBD1. CDR3 length: 14 residues. The V segment lost 0 bases and the J segment 5 bases; nucleotides outside the gene matches: 3. The germline CDR1 and CDR2 sequences are LGHNA and YSLEER. CDR3 residues: CASSQELTGYGYTF. The CDR3 coding sequence is TGCGCCAGCAGCCAAGAATTGACAGGGTATGGCTACACCTTC.

The genes are TRBV3-1 (or the pseudogene TRBV3-2) and TRBJ2-5, with 7 bases lining up with TRBD1. This CDR3 is 16 amino acids long. V dropped 0 bases and J dropped 5; count of bases not matched to a gene: 9. The germline V gene encodes CDR1 LGHDT and CDR2 YNNKEL (reference sequence). The CDR3 DNA sequence: TGTGCCAGCAGCCAAGAACAAGGCAGGGGGACGGAGACCCAGTACTTC. Translation gives CASSQEQGRGTETQYF.

This clone was detected only a few times. The chain couples TRBV2 to TRBJ1-1; D is unresolved. Trimming left V 7 bases short and J 1 base short, with 10 bases between. Germline CDR1 is SNHLY and CDR2 is FYNNEI. The CDR3 runs 13 residues. The CDR3: CASTIRENTEAFF. DNA of the CDR3: TGTGCCAGCACTATTCGCGAGAACACTGAAGCTTTCTTT. Drawing the rest from reference TRBV2 and TRBJ1-1, the complete variable domain is EPEVTQTPSHQVTQMGQEVILRCVPISNHLYFYWYRQILGQKVEFLVSFYNNEISEKSEIFDDQFSVERPDGSNFTLKIRSTKLEDSAMYFCASTIRENTEAFFGQGTRLTVV.

This clone was counted a few times. Other DNA variants within this sample encode the same CDR3. This chain links TRBV11-2 with TRBJ1-2; no reliable D call. The CDR3 is 12 amino acids. From germline, CDR1 is SGHAT and CDR2 FQNNGV. V lost 3 bases to trimming and J lost 8 bases, with 10 bases between them. The CDR3 region has the DNA TGTGCCAGCAGCTTGGCGGCGGGCGGCTACACCTTC. Translated, it gives CASSLAAGGYTF.

This clone was found once. The V and J genes are TRBV4-3 and TRBJ1-2, with TRBD1 identical over 9 bases. CDR3 length: 15 amino acids. Trimming took 0 bases from V and 7 from J; bases not matched to a gene: 6. The germline gives CDR1 LGHNA, CDR2 YSLEER. DNA for the CDR3: TGCGCCAGCAGCCAAGATACGACAGGGGGTCTTGGCTACACCTTC. Protein product: CASSQDTTGGLGYTF.